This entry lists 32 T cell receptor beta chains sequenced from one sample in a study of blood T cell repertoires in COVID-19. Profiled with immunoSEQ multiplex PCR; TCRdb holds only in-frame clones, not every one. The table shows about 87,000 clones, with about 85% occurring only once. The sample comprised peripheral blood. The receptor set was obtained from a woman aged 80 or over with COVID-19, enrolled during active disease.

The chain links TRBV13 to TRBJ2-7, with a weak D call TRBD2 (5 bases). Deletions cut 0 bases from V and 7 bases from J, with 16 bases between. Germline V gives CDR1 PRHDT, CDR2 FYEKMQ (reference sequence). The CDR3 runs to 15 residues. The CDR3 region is CASSLGRKGEREQYF. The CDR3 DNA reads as TGTGCCAGCAGCTTAGGCCGGAAGGGAGAGAGGGAGCAGTACTTC.

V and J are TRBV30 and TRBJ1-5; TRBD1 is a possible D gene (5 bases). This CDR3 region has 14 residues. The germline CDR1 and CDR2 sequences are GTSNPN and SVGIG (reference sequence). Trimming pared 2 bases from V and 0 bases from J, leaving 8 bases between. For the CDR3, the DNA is TGTGCCTGGAGTCAGGGTCTTAGCAATCAGCCCCAGCATTTT. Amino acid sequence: CAWSQGLSNQPQHF.

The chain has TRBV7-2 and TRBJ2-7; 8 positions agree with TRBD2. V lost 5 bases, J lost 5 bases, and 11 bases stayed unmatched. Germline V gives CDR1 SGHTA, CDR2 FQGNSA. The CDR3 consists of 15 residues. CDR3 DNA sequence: TGTGCCAGCAGCCCAGGCCGGGGGGGCCGGGACGAGCAGTACTTC. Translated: CASSPGRGGRDEQYF.

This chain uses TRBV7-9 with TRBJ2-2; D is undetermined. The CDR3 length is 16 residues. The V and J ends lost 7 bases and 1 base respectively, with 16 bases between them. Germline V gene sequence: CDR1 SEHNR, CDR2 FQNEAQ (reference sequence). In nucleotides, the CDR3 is TGTGCCAGCATCCCCCTCATCAGTCGGAACACCGGGGAGCTGTTTTTT. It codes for CASIPLISRNTGELFF.

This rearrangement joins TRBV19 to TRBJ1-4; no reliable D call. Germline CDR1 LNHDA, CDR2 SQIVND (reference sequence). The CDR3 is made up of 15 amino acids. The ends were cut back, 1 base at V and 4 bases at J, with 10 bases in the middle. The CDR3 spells CASSIARLVNEKLFF. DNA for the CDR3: TGTGCCAGTAGTATAGCCAGGCTTGTTAATGAAAAACTGTTTTTT.

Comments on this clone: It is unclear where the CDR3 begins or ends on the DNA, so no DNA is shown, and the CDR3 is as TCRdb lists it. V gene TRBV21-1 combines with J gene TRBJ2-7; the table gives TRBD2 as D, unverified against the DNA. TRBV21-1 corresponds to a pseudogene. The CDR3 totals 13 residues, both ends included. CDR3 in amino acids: CASSKRYLCEQYF.

The CDR3 nucleotides read TGTGCCAGCAGTCCGTCGGGGGGGGTGTGGGAGCAGTACTTC. Protein sequence: CASSPSGGVWEQYF. The chain carries TRBV6-5 and TRBJ2-7; 8 nucleotides agree with TRBD2. The CDR3 length is 14 residues. Germline V gene sequence: CDR1 MNHEY, CDR2 SVGAGI. V lost 5 bases and J lost 7; bases outside the gene matches: 10.

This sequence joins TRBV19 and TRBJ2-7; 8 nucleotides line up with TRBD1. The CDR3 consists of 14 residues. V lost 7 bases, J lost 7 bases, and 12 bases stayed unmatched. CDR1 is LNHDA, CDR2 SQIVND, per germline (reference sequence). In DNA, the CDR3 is TGTGCCAGTAAAGCCGGGACAGGCTACAGGGAGCAGTACTTC. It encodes CASKAGTGYREQYF.

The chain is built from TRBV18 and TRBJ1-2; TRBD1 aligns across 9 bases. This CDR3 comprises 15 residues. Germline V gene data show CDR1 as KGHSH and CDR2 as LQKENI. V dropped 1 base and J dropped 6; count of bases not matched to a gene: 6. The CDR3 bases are TGTGCCAGCTCACCACTCGGGACAGGGACGAATGGCTACACCTTC. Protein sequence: CASSPLGTGTNGYTF.

This CDR3 reads CASSLLADTQYF. Here the CDR3 DNA reads TGTGCCAGCAGTTTATTGGCCGATACGCAGTATTTT. This chain connects TRBV28 to TRBJ2-3; D not resolved. The CDR3 spans 12 residues. The V end lost 1 base, the J end lost 6 bases, and 5 bases lay between the germline ends. The germline V gene has CDR1 MDHEN and CDR2 SYDVKM.

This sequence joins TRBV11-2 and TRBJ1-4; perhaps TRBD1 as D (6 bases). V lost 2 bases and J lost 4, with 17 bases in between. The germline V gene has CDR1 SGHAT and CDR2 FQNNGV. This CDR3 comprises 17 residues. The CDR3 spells CASSLNRARRLNEKLFF. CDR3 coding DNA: TGTGCCAGCAGCTTAAACAGGGCCCGTCGGCTTAATGAAAAACTGTTTTTT.

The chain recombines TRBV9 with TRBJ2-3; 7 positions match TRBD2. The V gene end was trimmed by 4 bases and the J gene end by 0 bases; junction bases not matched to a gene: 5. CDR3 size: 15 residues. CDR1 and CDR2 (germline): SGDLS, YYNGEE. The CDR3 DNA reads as TGTGCCAGCAGCCGGAGCGGGACTAGCACAGATACGCAGTATTTT. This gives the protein CASSRSGTSTDTQYF.

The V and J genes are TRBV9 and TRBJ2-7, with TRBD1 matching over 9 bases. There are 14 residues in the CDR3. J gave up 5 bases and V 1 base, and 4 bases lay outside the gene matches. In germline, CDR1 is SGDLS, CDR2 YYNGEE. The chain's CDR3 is CASSVRDRVHEQYF. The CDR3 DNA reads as TGTGCCAGCAGCGTACGGGACAGGGTCCACGAGCAGTACTTC.

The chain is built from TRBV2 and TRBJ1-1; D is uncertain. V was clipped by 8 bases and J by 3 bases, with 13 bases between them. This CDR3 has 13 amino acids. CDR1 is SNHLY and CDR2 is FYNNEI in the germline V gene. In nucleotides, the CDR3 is TGTGCCAGCGCCCCGGATGCGGACACTGAAGCTTTCTTT. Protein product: CASAPDADTEAFF.

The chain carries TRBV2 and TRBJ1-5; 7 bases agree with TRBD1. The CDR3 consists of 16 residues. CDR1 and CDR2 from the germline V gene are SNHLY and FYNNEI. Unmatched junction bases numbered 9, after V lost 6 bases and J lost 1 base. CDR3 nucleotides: TGTGCCAGCAGCAGGGGGGCCCTAAGGAGCAATCAGCCCCAGCATTTT. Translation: CASSRGALRSNQPQHF.

The DNA for the CDR3 is TGCGCCAGCAGCTTTCGACAGGGAAGAGAGACCCAGTACTTC. This sequence encodes CASSFRQGRETQYF. The chain recombines TRBV5-1 with TRBJ2-5, with 7 bases lining up with TRBD1. Germline CDR1 SGHRS, CDR2 YFSETQ. The CDR3 is 14 residues long. After removal of 2 bases from V and 4 bases from J, the junction contained 5 bases not matched to a gene.

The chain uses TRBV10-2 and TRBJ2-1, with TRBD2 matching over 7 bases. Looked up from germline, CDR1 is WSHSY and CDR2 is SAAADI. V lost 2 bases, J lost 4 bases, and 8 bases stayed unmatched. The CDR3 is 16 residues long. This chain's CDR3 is CASSESLRERYNEQFF. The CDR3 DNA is TGCGCCAGCAGTGAGAGTTTGCGGGAGAGGTACAATGAGCAGTTCTTC.

In nucleotides, the CDR3 is TGTGCCAGCAGTTTGGGGACTGTCCCTTGGGGCGAGCAGTACTTC. As protein: CASSLGTVPWGEQYF. The chain is built from TRBV6-5 and TRBJ2-7, with a tentative D call TRBD2 (6 bases). V was clipped by 4 bases and J by 6 bases, with 19 bases between them. Germline CDR1 is MNHEY and CDR2 is SVGAGI. There are 15 residues in the CDR3.

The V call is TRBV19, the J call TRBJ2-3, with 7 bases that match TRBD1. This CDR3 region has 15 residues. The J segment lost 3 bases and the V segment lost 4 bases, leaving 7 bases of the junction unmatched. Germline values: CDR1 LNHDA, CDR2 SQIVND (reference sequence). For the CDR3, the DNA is TGTGCCAGTAGTACACAGGGGATAGAGACAGATACGCAGTATTTT. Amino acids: CASSTQGIETDTQYF.

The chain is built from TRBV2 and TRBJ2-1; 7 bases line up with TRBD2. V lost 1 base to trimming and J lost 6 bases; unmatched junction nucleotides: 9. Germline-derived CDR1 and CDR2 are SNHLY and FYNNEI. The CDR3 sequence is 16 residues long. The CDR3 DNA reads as TGTGCCAGCAGTGAAGTGGGCGGGGGTTTTTTCAATGAGCAGTTCTTC. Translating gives CASSEVGGGFFNEQFF.

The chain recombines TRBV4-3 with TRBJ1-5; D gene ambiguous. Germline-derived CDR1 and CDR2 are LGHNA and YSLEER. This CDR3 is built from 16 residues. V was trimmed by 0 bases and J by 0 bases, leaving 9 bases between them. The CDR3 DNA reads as TGCGCCAGCAGCCAAGATCCGGGATATAGCAATCAGCCCCAGCATTTT. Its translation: CASSQDPGYSNQPQHF.

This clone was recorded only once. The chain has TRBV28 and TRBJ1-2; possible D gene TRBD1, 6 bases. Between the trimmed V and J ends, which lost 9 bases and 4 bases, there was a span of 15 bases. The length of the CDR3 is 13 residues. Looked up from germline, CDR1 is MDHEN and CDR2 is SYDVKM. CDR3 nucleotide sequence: TGTGCCAGTGCGGGGGCCCGGCCCTATGGCTACACCTTC. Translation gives CASAGARPYGYTF.

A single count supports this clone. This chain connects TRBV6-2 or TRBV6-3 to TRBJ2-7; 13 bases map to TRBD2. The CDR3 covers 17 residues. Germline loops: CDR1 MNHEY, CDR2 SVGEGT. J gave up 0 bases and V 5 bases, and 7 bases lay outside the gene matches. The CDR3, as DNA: TGTGCCAGCAGTCGGACTAGCGGGGGCTCAAGCTCCTACGAGCAGTACTTC. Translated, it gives CASSRTSGGSSSYEQYF.

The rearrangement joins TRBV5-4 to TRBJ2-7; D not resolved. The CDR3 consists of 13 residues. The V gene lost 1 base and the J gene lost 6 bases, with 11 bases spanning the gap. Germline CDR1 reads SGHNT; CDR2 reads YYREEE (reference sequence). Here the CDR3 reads CASSLIPLSEQYF. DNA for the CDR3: TGTGCCAGCAGCTTGATCCCTCTGTCCGAGCAGTACTTC. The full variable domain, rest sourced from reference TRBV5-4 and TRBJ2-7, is ETGVTQSPTHLIKTRGQQVTLRCSSQSGHNTVSWYQQALGQGPQFIFQYYREEENGRGNFPPRFSGLQFPNYSSELNVNALELDDSALYLCASSLIPLSEQYFGPGTRLTVT.

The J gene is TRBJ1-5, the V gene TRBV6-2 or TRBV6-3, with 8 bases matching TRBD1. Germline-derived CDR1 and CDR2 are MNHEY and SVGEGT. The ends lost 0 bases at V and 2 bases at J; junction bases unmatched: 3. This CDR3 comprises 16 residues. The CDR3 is CASSYSTGVGNQPQHF. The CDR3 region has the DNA TGTGCCAGCAGTTACTCGACAGGGGTTGGCAATCAGCCCCAGCATTTT.

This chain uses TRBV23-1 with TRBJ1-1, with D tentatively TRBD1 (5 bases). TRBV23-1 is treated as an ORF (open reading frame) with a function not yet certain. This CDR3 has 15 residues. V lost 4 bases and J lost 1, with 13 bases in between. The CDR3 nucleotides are TGCGCCAGCAGTCGCCTGACAGCTCCGAACACTGAAGCTTTCTTT. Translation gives CASSRLTAPNTEAFF.

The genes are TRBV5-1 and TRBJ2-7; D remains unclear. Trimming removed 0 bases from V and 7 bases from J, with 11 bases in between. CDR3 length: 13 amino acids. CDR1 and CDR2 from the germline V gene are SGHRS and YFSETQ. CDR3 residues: CASSLAMRFEQYF. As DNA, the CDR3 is TGCGCCAGCAGCTTGGCCATGAGGTTTGAGCAGTACTTC.

The CDR3 nucleotides are TGTGCCAGCAGCGCTAGCGGGGGTAACAATGAGCAGTTCTTC. Its translation is CASSASGGNNEQFF. The rearrangement links TRBV7-3 to TRBJ2-1; 10 bases fit TRBD2. The CDR3 spans 14 residues. After removal of 5 bases from V and 5 bases from J, the junction contained 3 bases not matched to a gene. Germline CDR1 SGHTA, CDR2 FQGTGA.

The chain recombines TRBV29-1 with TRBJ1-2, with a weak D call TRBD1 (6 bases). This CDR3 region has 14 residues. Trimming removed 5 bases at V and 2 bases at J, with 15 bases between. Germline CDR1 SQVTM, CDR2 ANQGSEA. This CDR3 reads CSVLGQIRNYGYTF. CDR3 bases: TGCAGCGTTTTAGGACAGATTCGGAACTATGGCTACACCTTC.

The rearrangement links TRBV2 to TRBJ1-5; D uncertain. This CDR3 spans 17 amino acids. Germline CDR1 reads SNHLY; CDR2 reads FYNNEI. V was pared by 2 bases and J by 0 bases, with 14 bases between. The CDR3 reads CASSESPLRYSNQPQHF. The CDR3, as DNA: TGTGCCAGCAGTGAATCTCCTTTGCGGTATAGCAATCAGCCCCAGCATTTT.

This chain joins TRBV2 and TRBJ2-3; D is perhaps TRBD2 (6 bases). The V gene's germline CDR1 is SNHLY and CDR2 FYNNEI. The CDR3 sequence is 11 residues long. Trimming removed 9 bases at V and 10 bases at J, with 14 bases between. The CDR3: CASGTRRAQYF. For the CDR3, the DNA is TGTGCCAGTGGGACGAGGAGGGCGCAGTATTTT.

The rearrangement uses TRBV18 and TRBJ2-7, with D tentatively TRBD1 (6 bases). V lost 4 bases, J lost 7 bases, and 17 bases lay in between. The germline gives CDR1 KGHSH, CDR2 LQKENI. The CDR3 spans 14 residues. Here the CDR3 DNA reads TGTGCCAGCTCACTCAACAGGGTGGACGGGGAGCAGTACTTC. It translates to CASSLNRVDGEQYF.